The TCR beta chain described here comes from a study of T cell responses to AZD1222 COVID-19 vaccine. CDR1 and CDR2 from the germline V gene are LNHNV and YYDKDF (reference sequence). This CDR3 is 15 amino acids long. The germline V and J ends were trimmed by 7 bases and 6 bases, with 21 bases remaining between them. Only in-frame clones appear in the TCRdb table, and some are missing; sequencing was by immunoSEQ multiplex PCR. Here the sample spans roughly 200,000 clones, around 93% being singletons. The source of this sequence is an adult who received the MenACWY meningococcal vaccine as a control. This sequence joins TRBV15 and TRBJ1-2, with a tentative D call TRBD1 (6 bases). The material sequenced was peripheral blood, taken 28 days after the second dose of the MenACWY control vaccine. The CDR3 here is CATTPGPRGEDGYTF. The CDR3, as DNA: TGTGCCACCACCCCTGGCCCCAGGGGCGAGGATGGCTACACCTTC.